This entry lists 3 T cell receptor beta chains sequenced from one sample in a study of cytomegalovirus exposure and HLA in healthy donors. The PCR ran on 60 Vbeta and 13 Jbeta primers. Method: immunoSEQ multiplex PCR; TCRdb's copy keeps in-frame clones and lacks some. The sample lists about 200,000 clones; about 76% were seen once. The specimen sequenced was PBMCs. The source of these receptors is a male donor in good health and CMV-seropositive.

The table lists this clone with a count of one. The DNA for the CDR3 is TGTGCCAGCAAACAGTCAAATCAGCCCCAGCATTTT. Encoded protein: CASKQSNQPQHF. The genes are TRBV6-6 and TRBJ1-5, with D uncertain. This CDR3 has 12 residues. V dropped 7 bases and J dropped 4 bases, with 8 bases sitting between them. The germline V gene encodes CDR1 MNHNY and CDR2 SVGAGI (reference sequence).

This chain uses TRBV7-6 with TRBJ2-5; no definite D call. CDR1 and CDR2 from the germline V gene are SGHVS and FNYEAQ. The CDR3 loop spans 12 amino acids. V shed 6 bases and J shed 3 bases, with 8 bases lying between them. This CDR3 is CASSYAEETQYF. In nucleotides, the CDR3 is TGTGCCAGCAGTTACGCGGAAGAGACCCAGTACTTC.

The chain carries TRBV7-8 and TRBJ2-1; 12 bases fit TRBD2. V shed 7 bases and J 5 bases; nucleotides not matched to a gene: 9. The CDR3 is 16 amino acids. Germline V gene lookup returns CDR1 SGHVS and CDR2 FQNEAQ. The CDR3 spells CASTNRRLAGDNEQFF. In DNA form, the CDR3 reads TGTGCCAGCACCAACCGACGACTAGCGGGGGACAATGAGCAGTTCTTC.